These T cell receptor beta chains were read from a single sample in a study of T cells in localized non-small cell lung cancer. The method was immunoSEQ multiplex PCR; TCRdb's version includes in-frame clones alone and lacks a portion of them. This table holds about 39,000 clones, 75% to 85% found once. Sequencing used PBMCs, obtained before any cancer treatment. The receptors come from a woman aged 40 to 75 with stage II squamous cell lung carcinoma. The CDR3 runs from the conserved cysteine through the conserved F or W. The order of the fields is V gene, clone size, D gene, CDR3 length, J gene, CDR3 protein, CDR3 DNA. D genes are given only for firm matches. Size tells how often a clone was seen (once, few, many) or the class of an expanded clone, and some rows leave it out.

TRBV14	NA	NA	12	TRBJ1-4	CASSHAREKLFF	TGTGCCAGCAGCCACGCCAGGGAAAAACTGTTTTTT
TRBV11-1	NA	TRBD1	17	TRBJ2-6	CASSFSTGGFGANVLTF	TGTGCCAGCAGCTTTTCGACAGGGGGCTTTGGGGCCAACGTCCTGACTTTC
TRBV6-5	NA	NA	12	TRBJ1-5	CASSSRLWPQHF	TGTGCCAGCAGTTCCCGCCTTTGGCCCCAGCATTTT
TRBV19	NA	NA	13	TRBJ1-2	CASSSNGRYGYTF	TGTGCCAGTAGTTCGAACGGGCGCTATGGCTACACCTTC
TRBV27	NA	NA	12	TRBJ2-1	CAIKGPSTQQFF	TGTGCCATCAAGGGACCGTCGACCCAGCAGTTCTTC
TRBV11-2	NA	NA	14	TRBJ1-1	CASSLLGLGTEAFF	TGTGCCAGCAGCTTATTAGGGCTCGGCACTGAAGCTTTCTTT
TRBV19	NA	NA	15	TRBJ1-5	CASSITAGENQPQHF	TGTGCCAGTAGTATAACGGCAGGAGAGAATCAGCCCCAGCATTTT
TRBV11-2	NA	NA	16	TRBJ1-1	CASSFRRVAGNTEAFF	TGTGCCAGCAGCTTTCGGCGGGTAGCGGGGAACACTGAAGCTTTCTTT
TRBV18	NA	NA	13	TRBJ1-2	CASSPLRESGYTF	TGTGCCAGCTCACCGCTTAGGGAGAGTGGCTACACCTTC
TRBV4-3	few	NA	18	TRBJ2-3	CASSQGLRGTGWTDTQYF	TGCGCCAGCAGCCAAGGCTTGCGGGGTACGGGGTGGACAGATACGCAGTATTTT
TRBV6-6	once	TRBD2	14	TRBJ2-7	CASTRSSGTYEQYF	TGTGCCAGCACTCGATCTAGCGGGACCTACGAGCAGTACTTC
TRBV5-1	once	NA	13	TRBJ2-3	CASSWLTTDTQYF	TGCGCCAGCAGCTGGCTGACCACAGATACGCAGTATTTT
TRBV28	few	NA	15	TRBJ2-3	CASSFTTAYTDTQYF	TGTGCCAGCAGTTTCACGACAGCATATACAGATACGCAGTATTTT
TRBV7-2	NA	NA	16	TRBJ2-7	CASSLSGRQPARTQYF	TGTGCCAGCAGCTTGTCTGGGCGACAGCCCGCTAGGACGCAGTACTTC
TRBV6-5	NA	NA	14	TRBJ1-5	CASSQQGTNQPQHF	TGTGCCAGCAGCCAACAGGGAACTAATCAGCCCCAGCATTTT
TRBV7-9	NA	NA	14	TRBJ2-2	CAAEVGGGTGELFF	TGTGCCGCGGAGGTGGGGGGCGGCACCGGGGAGCTGTTTTTT
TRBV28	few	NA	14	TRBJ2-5	CASSLNGYGETQYF	TGTGCCAGCAGCCTTAATGGCTATGGCGAGACCCAGTACTTC
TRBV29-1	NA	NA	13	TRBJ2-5	CSVEIRNQETQYF	TGCAGCGTTGAAATCCGGAACCAAGAGACCCAGTACTTC
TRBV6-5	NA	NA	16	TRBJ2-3	CASSYSGDPSTDTQYF	TGTGCCAGCAGTTACTCTGGGGACCCAAGCACAGATACGCAGTATTTT
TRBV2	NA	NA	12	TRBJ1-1	CASSVLNTEAFF	TGTGCCAGCAGTGTTCTCAACACTGAAGCTTTCTTT
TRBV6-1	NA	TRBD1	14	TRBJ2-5	CASSEGGRQGTQYF	TGTGCCAGCAGTGAAGGGGGCAGACAGGGGACCCAGTACTTC
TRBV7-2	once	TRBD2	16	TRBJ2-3	CASSSSGGTPTDTQYF	TGTGCCAGCAGCTCTAGCGGGGGCACCCCCACAGATACGCAGTATTTT
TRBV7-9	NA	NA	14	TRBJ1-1	CASSQDRFVGGAFF	TGTGCCAGCAGCCAAGATCGGTTTGTGGGTGGAGCTTTCTTT
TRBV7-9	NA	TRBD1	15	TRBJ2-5	CASSLGQGRGETQYF	TGTGCCAGCAGCTTGGGACAGGGGAGGGGAGAGACCCAGTACTTC
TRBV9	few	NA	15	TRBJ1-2	CASSPRDTSWGGYTF	TGTGCCAGCAGCCCCCGGGACACCTCCTGGGGGGGCTACACCTTC
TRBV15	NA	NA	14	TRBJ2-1	CATTRLPLSSEQFF	TGTGCCACCACGAGACTCCCCCTTTCGAGTGAGCAGTTCTTC